Following are 17 T cell receptor beta chains from one sample sequenced in a study of cytomegalovirus exposure and HLA in healthy donors. The PCR used 60 Vbeta and 13 Jbeta primers. The assay was immunoSEQ multiplex PCR, and TCRdb's table has in-frame clones only and misses some. The repertoire includes about 130,000 clones, approximately 81% of them detected once, and 1.5% to 2.5% sits in the top ten. Sequenced material: PBMCs. These receptors were taken from a man younger than 30 in good health and CMV-seronegative.

V is TRBV10-2 and J is TRBJ2-1, with 8 nucleotides matching TRBD2. The CDR3 covers 18 residues. The ends lost 7 bases at V and 5 bases at J; junction bases unmatched: 19. Per germline, CDR1 WSHSY and CDR2 SAAADI. The CDR3 protein is CASTPPGALAGVNNEQFF. The CDR3 DNA reads as TGCGCCAGCACCCCACCCGGGGCTCTAGCGGGCGTCAACAATGAGCAGTTCTTC.

The V gene is TRBV9, the J gene TRBJ2-3; 10 bases match TRBD2. This CDR3 is built from 16 residues. V lost 0 bases, J lost 5 bases, and 6 bases stayed unmatched. CDR1 is SGDLS, CDR2 YYNGEE, per germline. DNA of the CDR3: TGTGCCAGCAGCGTAGCGGCTAGCGGGAGAGTAGATACGCAGTATTTT. It codes for CASSVAASGRVDTQYF. The full variable domain, completed using reference TRBV9 and TRBJ2-3, is DSGVTQTPKHLITATGQRVTLRCSPRSGDLSVYWYQQSLDQGLQFLIQYYNGEERAKGNILERFSAQQFPDLHSELNLSSLELGDSALYFCASSVAASGRVDTQYFGPGTRLTVL.

The V and J genes are TRBV7-9 and TRBJ2-3; D gene ambiguous. V was clipped by 3 bases and J by 8 bases, with 9 bases between them. The CDR3 contains 12 residues. The V gene's germline CDR1 is SEHNR and CDR2 FQNEAQ (reference sequence). CDR3 region: CASSLTPLTQYF. Written as DNA, the CDR3 is TGTGCCAGCAGCTTGACTCCTCTTACGCAGTATTTT.

V is TRBV6-6 and J is TRBJ1-2; 8 bases are a match to TRBD1. With 8 bases clipped from V and 8 bases from J, the junction kept 10 bases outside the gene matches. In germline, CDR1 is MNHNY, CDR2 SVGAGI (reference sequence). This CDR3 spans 13 amino acids. The CDR3 coding sequence is TGTGCCAGCTCCCCCCCGACAGGGGAGGGCTACACCTTC. Amino acid sequence: CASSPPTGEGYTF.

The chain is built from TRBV28 and TRBJ2-1; TRBD2 matches at 13 bases. The length of the CDR3 is 16 residues. The junction had 8 bases not matched to a gene; V was cut back by 4 bases and J by 8 bases. Germline loops: CDR1 MDHEN, CDR2 SYDVKM. The CDR3 sequence: CASSSWTSGSFYEQFF. The CDR3 DNA sequence: TGTGCCAGCAGTTCATGGACTAGCGGGAGTTTCTATGAGCAGTTCTTC. Using reference TRBV28 and TRBJ2-1 for the parts outside the CDR3, the full variable domain is DVKVTQSSRYLVKRTGEKVFLECVQDMDHENMFWYRQDPGLGLRLIYFSYDVKMKEKGDIPEGYSVSREKKERFSLILESASTNQTSMYLCASSSWTSGSFYEQFFGPGTRLTVL.

This chain joins TRBV18 and TRBJ2-3; 9 nucleotides align to TRBD2. Per germline, CDR1 KGHSH and CDR2 LQKENI. V gave up 4 bases and J gave up 4 bases; unmatched junction bases: 9. The CDR3 contains 16 residues. DNA of the CDR3: TGTGCCAGCTCACGCGGAAGGACTAGCGTATCAGATACGCAGTATTTT. Its protein product is CASSRGRTSVSDTQYF. Together with reference TRBV18 and TRBJ2-3, the CDR3 gives the full variable domain: NAGVMQNPRHLVRRRGQEARLRCSPMKGHSHVYWYRQLPEEGLKFMVYLQKENIIDESGMPKERFSAEFPKEGPSILRIQQVVRGDSAAYFCASSRGRTSVSDTQYFGPGTRLTVL.

The chain employs TRBV6-5 and TRBJ2-3, with 7 bases lining up with TRBD2. Per germline, CDR1 MNHEY and CDR2 SVGAGI. V lost 2 bases, J lost 6 bases, and 8 bases stayed unmatched. CDR3 size: 15 residues. This CDR3 reads CASSYGGSVVDTQYF. The DNA of the CDR3 is TGTGCCAGCAGTTACGGCGGGAGCGTGGTGGATACGCAGTATTTT.

This clone occurred a few times. The V call is TRBV4-3, the J call TRBJ2-7; D ambiguous. The V gene lost 3 bases and the J gene lost 4 bases, with 13 bases spanning the gap. Germline V gene lookup returns CDR1 LGHNA and CDR2 YSLEER. This CDR3 contains 14 residues. The CDR3 sequence: CASSHQTGQYEQYF. DNA for the CDR3: TGCGCCAGCAGCCACCAGACGGGTCAGTACGAGCAGTACTTC.

The rearrangement links TRBV28 to TRBJ1-6; no clear D gene. This CDR3 has 15 amino acids. Trimming pared 6 bases from V and 1 base from J, leaving 10 bases between. The V gene's germline CDR1 is MDHEN and CDR2 SYDVKM. The CDR3 DNA follows: TGTGCCAGCAGAGGAGTGGAATCCTATAATTCACCCCTCCACTTT. Translating gives CASRGVESYNSPLHF.

The chain uses TRBV7-6 and TRBJ2-2, with TRBD1 matching 7 bases. V dropped 5 bases and J dropped 1; count of bases not matched to a gene: 7. Germline loops: CDR1 SGHVS, CDR2 FNYEAQ. There are 16 residues in the CDR3. The CDR3 sequence: CASSAQGPLNTGELFF. The CDR3, as DNA: TGTGCCAGCAGCGCACAGGGGCCACTGAACACCGGGGAGCTGTTTTTT.

V usage is TRBV2 and J usage is TRBJ2-1; 11 bases map to TRBD2. The germline CDR1 and CDR2 sequences are SNHLY and FYNNEI. The CDR3 spans 14 residues. V trimming: 9 bases; J trimming: 3 bases; junction bases outside the gene matches: 4. The CDR3 DNA reads TGTGCCAGAGGGACTAGCGGAGGCTACAATGAGCAGTTCTTC. This translates into CARGTSGGYNEQFF.

In this sample, this clone turned up once. The rearrangement joins TRBV7-8 to TRBJ2-3; D is possibly TRBD1 (5 bases). Germline V gene sequence: CDR1 SGHVS, CDR2 FQNEAQ. This CDR3 spans 13 amino acids. V lost 3 bases and J 7 bases, leaving 11 bases between the germline ends. This chain's CDR3 is CASSLGRVNTQYF. DNA for the CDR3: TGTGCCAGCAGCTTGGGCAGGGTAAATACGCAGTATTTT.

The J gene is TRBJ2-3, the V gene TRBV7-2; D is possibly TRBD1 (6 bases). Trimming pared 1 base from V and 4 bases from J, leaving 12 bases between. The CDR3 spans 15 residues. Germline V CDR1 and CDR2: SGHTA, FQGNSA. Here the CDR3 reads CASSLVTGIPDTQYF. The CDR3 region has the DNA TGTGCCAGCAGCTTAGTAACAGGGATCCCAGATACGCAGTATTTT.

This clone was seen a handful of times. This rearrangement joins TRBV6-6 to TRBJ1-5; maybe TRBD1 (5 bases). V was pared by 7 bases and J by 2 bases, with 18 bases between. Germline CDR1 reads MNHNY; CDR2 reads SVGAGI (reference sequence). The CDR3 extends over 16 amino acids. CDR3 sequence reads: CASNPSGGLGNQPQHF. CDR3 nucleotide sequence: TGTGCCAGCAATCCCTCCGGGGGACTAGGCAATCAGCCCCAGCATTTT.

With respect to this clone: One junction end disagrees with the germline gene, perhaps due to a read error. This chain joins TRBV5-4 and TRBJ2-2; 7 nucleotides agree with TRBD2. Looked up from germline, CDR1 is SGHNT and CDR2 is YYREEE (reference sequence). The length of the CDR3 is 18 residues. The CDR3 spells CASSLKGSSGANTRELFF. The CDR3 bases are TGTGCCAGCAGCTTGAAGGGATCTAGCGGCGCGAACACCAGGGAGCTGTTTTTT.

The chain combines TRBV9 with TRBJ1-3; possibly TRBD1 for D (5 bases). V was trimmed by 5 bases and J by 0 bases, leaving 12 bases between them. The CDR3 has 15 amino acids. CDR1 and CDR2 (germline): SGDLS, YYNGEE. The CDR3 loop reads CASREDSFSGNTIYF. CDR3 bases: TGTGCCAGCAGAGAAGACAGCTTCTCTGGAAACACCATATATTTT.

A remark on this clone: One end of the junction does not line up with germline, which may come from a read error. The chain combines TRBV19 with TRBJ1-1; D call uncertain. The CDR3 consists of 11 residues. The germline V gene has CDR1 LNHDA and CDR2 SQIVND (reference sequence). The CDR3 DNA is TGTGCCAGTAGTTTAGAGAGAGAAGCTTTCTTT. This sequence encodes CASSLEREAFF.